A single sample is the source of the 17 T cell receptor beta chains below, sequenced in a study of Graves' ophthalmopathy and Graves' hyperthyroidism. CDR3 regions of TCR beta were amplified from RNA transcripts. First-round RT-PCR used HTBI primers; second-round multiplex PCR followed. One entry per CDR3 protein results from TCRdb running MiXCR on the multiplex PCR reads. There are some 25,000 distinct CDR3 sequences in the sample; roughly 50% occur only once, and around 6.2% lies in the top ten. The specimen was peripheral blood. All receptors come from an adult woman with stable Graves' hyperthyroidism.

This clonotype is judged medium-sized (0.01 to 0.1%). The rearrangement links TRBV7-2 to TRBJ1-6, with 9 nucleotides matching TRBD1. V dropped 5 bases and J dropped 8; count of bases not matched to a gene: 13. CDR1 is SGHTA and CDR2 is FQGNSA in the germline V gene. The CDR3 covers 17 residues. CDR3 in DNA: TGTGCCAGCAGCGCTCGCTTAGGGACAGGGACTGATTCACCCCTCCACTTT. The encoded protein is CASSARLGTGTDSPLHF.

This clonotype is a singleton in its sample. Its ends do not fully match the called genes, so a read error is possible. J is TRBJ2-3 and V is TRBV6-1; D may be TRBD2 (5 bases). Germline V lookup: CDR1 MNHNS, CDR2 SASEGT. This CDR3 comprises 14 residues. The CDR3 loop is CASSELTTTDTQYF. DNA of the CDR3: TGTGCCAGCAGTGAACTGACTACCACAGATACCCAGTATTTT.

The chain couples TRBV2 to TRBJ2-7, with 10 bases lining up with TRBD1. The CDR3 runs to 14 residues. Trimming took 8 bases from V and 5 from J; bases not matched to a gene: 9. CDR1 and CDR2 from the germline V gene are SNHLY and FYNNEI. CDR3 DNA sequence: TGTGCCAGCGAATCGGGGACAGGGGAAAACGAGCAGTACTTC. This sequence encodes CASESGTGENEQYF. Complete variable domain (other parts from reference TRBV2 and TRBJ2-7): EPEVTQTPSHQVTQMGQEVILRCVPISNHLYFYWYRQILGQKVEFLVSFYNNEISEKSEIFDDQFSVERPDGSNFTLKIRSTKLEDSAMYFCASESGTGENEQYFGPGTRLTVT.

The V and J genes are TRBV7-3 and TRBJ2-7; 8 bases agree with TRBD1. The CDR3 totals 14 residues. Germline-derived CDR1 and CDR2 are SGHTA and FQGTGA. V shed 5 bases, J shed 6 bases, and the junction held 9 bases outside the gene matches. This chain's CDR3 is CASSPGTGASEQYF. CDR3 bases: TGTGCCAGCAGCCCCGGGACAGGAGCCTCCGAGCAGTACTTC.

With regard to this clonotype: Without the conserved terminal phenylalanine or tryptophan, this CDR3 likely stems from a read error. The V gene is TRBV5-4, the J gene TRBJ1-4, with D possibly TRBD1 on 5 matching bases. This CDR3 spans 15 amino acids. From germline, CDR1 is SGHNT and CDR2 YYREEE (reference sequence). V gave up 3 bases and J gave up 5 bases, with 14 bases separating them. The CDR3 DNA reads TGTGCCAGCAGCTCAACAGGCCCGGGGAATGAAAAACTGTTTCTT. Translated: CASSSTGPGNEKLFL.

This clonotype was observed a single time. V is TRBV7-6 and J is TRBJ1-6; a possible D gene is TRBD1 (6 bases). V was shortened by 4 bases and J by 10 bases, with 11 bases between the two germline ends. The germline V gene has CDR1 SGHVS and CDR2 FNYEAQ. The CDR3 has 13 residues. CDR3: CASSSQGGSPLHF. In DNA, the CDR3 is TGTGCCAGCAGCTCACAGGGTGGATCACCCCTCCACTTT. The entire variable domain, with the rest obtained from reference TRBV7-6 and TRBJ1-6, is as follows: GAGVSQSPRYKVTKRGQDVALRCDPISGHVSLYWYRQALGQGPEFLTYFNYEAQQDKSGLPNDRFSAERPEGSISTLTIQRTEQRDSAMYRCASSSQGGSPLHFGNGTRLTVT.

This clonotype came up a few times. This rearrangement joins TRBV10-1 to TRBJ2-7, with 7 bases matching TRBD2. The CDR3 extends over 15 amino acids. The junction had 6 bases not matched to a gene; V was cut back by 0 bases and J by 4 bases. From germline, CDR1 is WNHNN and CDR2 SYGVQD (reference sequence). The CDR3: CASSESRDGGYEQYF. In DNA, the CDR3 is TGCGCCAGCAGTGAGTCCCGGGACGGGGGGTACGAGCAGTACTTC.

This clonotype was seen many times. The chain uses TRBV6-5 and TRBJ2-1, with 11 bases identical to TRBD2. The CDR3 loop spans 15 amino acids. The germline V gene has CDR1 MNHEY and CDR2 SVGAGI. With V trimmed by 5 bases and J by 4 bases, 4 bases remained unmatched. CDR3: CASSERLAGYNEQFF. CDR3 nucleotide sequence: TGTGCCAGCAGTGAGAGACTAGCGGGATACAATGAGCAGTTCTTC.

This clonotype counts as medium-sized. V usage is TRBV9 and J usage is TRBJ2-3, with 8 bases that match TRBD1. The germline CDR1 and CDR2 sequences are SGDLS and YYNGEE. Losses at the gene ends were 3 bases for V and 8 bases for J; bases not matched to a gene: 14. The CDR3 runs to 16 residues. CDR3 nucleotide sequence: TGTGCCAGCAGCGGGACAGGGTTTGGGCTTTTGGGTACGCAGTATTTT. Translated: CASSGTGFGLLGTQYF.

This clonotype was observed at least ten times. CDR3 amino acids: CASSLPGSEAFF. The CDR3 DNA reads TGTGCCAGCAGTCTCCCGGGTTCTGAAGCTTTCTTT. This rearrangement joins TRBV28 to TRBJ1-1; D is unresolved. The CDR3 contains 12 residues. V lost 5 bases and J 6 bases, leaving 10 bases between the germline ends. Germline loops: CDR1 MDHEN, CDR2 SYDVKM.

By share of the sample, this clonotype is medium-sized. The CDR3 reads CSASPLAETYEQYF. The CDR3 bases are TGCAGTGCTTCTCCACTAGCGGAGACCTACGAGCAGTACTTC. V usage is TRBV20-1 and J usage is TRBJ2-7, with 8 bases lining up with TRBD2. From germline, CDR1 is DFQATT and CDR2 SNEGSKA (reference sequence). The trim removed 5 bases at V and 2 bases at J, leaving 8 bases unmatched. The CDR3 runs 14 residues.

This chain uses TRBV29-1 with TRBJ1-4; 7 bases line up with TRBD1. The CDR3 is 14 residues long. The V gene end was trimmed by 7 bases and the J gene end by 4 bases; junction bases not matched to a gene: 9. The V gene's germline CDR1 is SQVTM and CDR2 ANQGSEA. The CDR3 DNA reads as TGCAGCGGGACCGGGACAGATGGTAATGAAAAACTGTTTTTT. This gives the protein CSGTGTDGNEKLFF.

This clonotype was detected ten times or more. The V and J genes are TRBV28 and TRBJ1-3; D unresolved. Germline CDR1 reads MDHEN; CDR2 reads SYDVKM. The germline V and J ends were trimmed by 1 base and 0 bases, with 7 bases remaining between them. The CDR3 runs 15 residues. The CDR3 nucleotides read TGTGCCAGCAGTTTATCGGCAAACTCTGGAAACACCATATATTTT. Amino acids: CASSLSANSGNTIYF.

CDR3 residues: CSARSQYF. The CDR3 bases are TGCAGTGCTAGAAGCCAGTACTTC. V usage is TRBV20-1 and J usage is TRBJ2-5; D uncertain. The CDR3 runs to 8 residues. Germline assignment: CDR1 DFQATT and CDR2 SNEGSKA (reference sequence). The V end was cut by 2 bases, the J end by 10 bases, with 2 bases between.

In this sample, this clonotype is medium-sized. This chain connects TRBV7-2 to TRBJ2-3; 7 bases align to TRBD2. CDR1 and CDR2 (germline): SGHTA, FQGNSA. V was pared by 1 base and J by 4 bases, with 8 bases of the junction left unmatched. The CDR3 runs 16 residues. The CDR3 nucleotides read TGTGCCAGCAGCTTAGTCTACGGCGGGAGTGCAGATACGCAGTATTTT. Translation gives CASSLVYGGSADTQYF.

The rearrangement links TRBV20-1 to TRBJ2-1; 9 bases fit TRBD2. Germline V lookup: CDR1 DFQATT, CDR2 SNEGSKA (reference sequence). The CDR3 is 15 residues long. Trimming removed 2 bases from V and 12 bases from J; junction bases left unmatched: 14. This CDR3 is CSARRASGTIDTQFF. The CDR3 DNA sequence: TGCAGTGCTAGACGGGCTAGCGGGACGATAGATACGCAGTTCTTC.

The rearrangement links TRBV7-6 to TRBJ2-7; D is perhaps TRBD2 (6 bases). With 4 bases removed from V and 0 bases from J, the gap between germline ends came to 16 bases. CDR1 is SGHVS and CDR2 is FNYEAQ in the germline V gene. CDR3 length: 16 residues. In DNA form, the CDR3 reads TGTGCCAGCAGCTCCTCCATTGCGGGGAGCTCCTACGAGCAGTACTTC. It encodes CASSSSIAGSSYEQYF.